What follows are 21 T cell receptor beta chains derived from one specimen sequenced in a study of shared clonotypes between healthy human individuals. Sequencing used immunoSEQ multiplex PCR; TCRdb keeps in-frame clones, though not all of them. This table has roughly 2.4 million clones, more than 90% appearing once. The sample taken for sequencing was naive CD4+ T cells sorted from blood. The subset was: CD45RA+ positively selected. These receptors were collected from a man aged 18 to 29 in good health.

This clone has more than one count but fewer than ten. The rearrangement links TRBV5-1 to TRBJ2-1; 10 nucleotides line up with TRBD1. Germline V gives CDR1 SGHRS, CDR2 YFSETQ. CDR3 length: 14 amino acids. Germline trimming cut 4 bases from V and 5 bases from J; bases unmatched to any gene: 3. The CDR3 here is CASSAGTGDNEQFF. The DNA for the CDR3 is TGCGCCAGCAGCGCCGGGACAGGGGACAATGAGCAGTTCTTC. Looking up the rest from reference TRBV5-1 and TRBJ2-1 gives the full variable domain: KAGVTQTPRYLIKTRGQQVTLSCSPISGHRSVSWYQQTPGQGLQFLFEYFSETQRNKGNFPGRFSGRQFSNSRSEMNVSTLELGDSALYLCASSAGTGDNEQFFGPGTRLTVL.

This clone was detected only a few times. The genes are TRBV30 and TRBJ1-2, with 8 bases that match TRBD1. This CDR3 comprises 13 residues. Per the germline V gene, CDR1 is GTSNPN and CDR2 is SVGIG (reference sequence). V lost 4 bases to trimming and J lost 8 bases; unmatched junction nucleotides: 9. CDR3 bases: TGTGCCTGGAAAGTGGACAGGGTCTACGGCTACACCTTC. Amino acid sequence: CAWKVDRVYGYTF.

V gene TRBV6-6 combines with J gene TRBJ1-5; 8 bases agree with TRBD1. Trimming removed 6 bases from V and 4 bases from J; junction bases left unmatched: 8. The germline gives CDR1 MNHNY, CDR2 SVGAGI (reference sequence). This CDR3 has 15 residues. The CDR3 region has the DNA TGTGCCAGCAGCGCGGGGCAGGGGGCGAATCAGCCCCAGCATTTT. Translation gives CASSAGQGANQPQHF.

The V gene is TRBV4-3, the J gene TRBJ2-3, with D possibly being TRBD2 (5 bases). Germline values: CDR1 LGHNA, CDR2 YSLEER. Trimming removed 0 bases at V and 4 bases at J, with 8 bases between. The CDR3 is 14 amino acids. Written as DNA, the CDR3 is TGCGCCAGCAGCCAAGATGGACTGGCAGATACGCAGTATTTT. The encoded protein is CASSQDGLADTQYF.

The chain carries TRBV18 and TRBJ1-4; TRBD1 might be the D (5 bases). Germline V gene data show CDR1 as KGHSH and CDR2 as LQKENI. V was trimmed by 0 bases and J by 8 bases, leaving 13 bases between them. The CDR3 is 15 residues long. DNA of the CDR3: TGTGCCAGCTCACCACCGGCCCGGGGGGGAGAAAAACTGTTTTTT. Protein product: CASSPPARGGEKLFF. Together with reference TRBV18 and TRBJ1-4, the CDR3 gives the full variable domain: NAGVMQNPRHLVRRRGQEARLRCSPMKGHSHVYWYRQLPEEGLKFMVYLQKENIIDESGMPKERFSAEFPKEGPSILRIQQVVRGDSAAYFCASSPPARGGEKLFFGSGTQLSVL.

The chain carries TRBV7-2 and TRBJ1-6; 10 bases fit TRBD1. Germline CDR1 SGHTA, CDR2 FQGNSA. The V segment lost 8 bases and the J segment 9 bases; nucleotides outside the gene matches: 7. The CDR3 consists of 14 residues. CDR3 residues: CASSQGQGISPLHF. DNA of the CDR3: TGTGCCAGCTCACAGGGACAGGGGATTTCACCCCTCCACTTT.

This chain connects TRBV5-4 to TRBJ1-4; D is possibly TRBD1 (6 bases). V was trimmed by 5 bases and J by 8 bases, leaving 16 bases between them. The germline CDR1 and CDR2 sequences are SGHNT and YYREEE (reference sequence). CDR3 length: 14 residues. This CDR3 is CASSKQGLGEKLFF. The CDR3 region has the DNA TGTGCCAGCAGTAAACAGGGTTTGGGCGAAAAACTGTTTTTT. The full variable domain, rest sourced from reference TRBV5-4 and TRBJ1-4, is ETGVTQSPTHLIKTRGQQVTLRCSSQSGHNTVSWYQQALGQGPQFIFQYYREEENGRGNFPPRFSGLQFPNYSSELNVNALELDDSALYLCASSKQGLGEKLFFGSGTQLSVL.

The chain couples TRBV7-2 to TRBJ2-3; no firm D call. Germline assignment: CDR1 SGHTA and CDR2 FQGNSA. The V and J ends lost 0 bases and 9 bases respectively, with 7 bases between them. The CDR3 is 12 amino acids. The CDR3 sequence: CASSLAEHTQYF. The CDR3 DNA is TGTGCCAGCAGCTTAGCGGAACACACGCAGTATTTT.

Turning to this clone: Other DNA sequences of this sample code for an identical CDR3. The rearrangement links TRBV5-4 to TRBJ2-5; 14 bases line up with TRBD2. The CDR3 has 15 amino acids. Germline V gene data show CDR1 as SGHNT and CDR2 as YYREEE (reference sequence). The J segment lost 4 bases and the V segment lost 3 bases, leaving 2 bases of the junction unmatched. The CDR3, as DNA: TGTGCCAGCAGCTCAGGACTAGCGGGAGGAGAGACCCAGTACTTC. As protein: CASSSGLAGGETQYF. The variable domain in full, completed from reference TRBV5-4 and TRBJ2-5, reads ETGVTQSPTHLIKTRGQQVTLRCSSQSGHNTVSWYQQALGQGPQFIFQYYREEENGRGNFPPRFSGLQFPNYSSELNVNALELDDSALYLCASSSGLAGGETQYFGPGTRLLVL.

The J gene is TRBJ2-2, the V gene TRBV19; the D is unclear. Germline assignment: CDR1 LNHDA and CDR2 SQIVND (reference sequence). With 3 bases removed from V and 4 bases from J, the gap between germline ends came to 9 bases. This CDR3 is 14 amino acids long. The CDR3 sequence: CASSIRAVTGELFF. Written as DNA, the CDR3 is TGTGCCAGTAGTATTAGAGCTGTCACCGGGGAGCTGTTTTTT. The entire variable domain, with the rest obtained from reference TRBV19 and TRBJ2-2, is as follows: DGGITQSPKYLFRKEGQNVTLSCEQNLNHDAMYWYRQDPGQGLRLIYYSQIVNDFQKGDIAEGYSVSREKKESFPLTVTSAQKNPTAFYLCASSIRAVTGELFFGEGSRLTVL.

The J gene is TRBJ2-7, the V gene TRBV19; 8 positions match TRBD1. CDR3 size: 14 residues. Unmatched junction bases numbered 5, after V lost 4 bases and J lost 3 bases. CDR1 and CDR2 from the germline V gene are LNHDA and SQIVND (reference sequence). The DNA for the CDR3 is TGTGCCAGTAGTAGGAGACAGGGGTACTACGAGCAGTACTTC. Amino acid sequence: CASSRRQGYYEQYF. Looking up the rest from reference TRBV19 and TRBJ2-7 gives the full variable domain: DGGITQSPKYLFRKEGQNVTLSCEQNLNHDAMYWYRQDPGQGLRLIYYSQIVNDFQKGDIAEGYSVSREKKESFPLTVTSAQKNPTAFYLCASSRRQGYYEQYFGPGTRLTVT.

J is TRBJ2-1 and V is TRBV11-2, with a possible D match to TRBD2 (6 bases). This CDR3 region has 15 residues. The V end lost 3 bases, the J end lost 6 bases, and 15 bases lay between the germline ends. CDR1 and CDR2 from the germline V gene are SGHAT and FQNNGV. The CDR3 sequence is CASSFASGTLNEQFF. The CDR3 region has the DNA TGTGCCAGCAGCTTCGCCTCCGGGACTCTCAATGAGCAGTTCTTC.

This clone occurred once. The V call is TRBV4-3, the J call TRBJ2-7; D uncertain. The CDR3 is made up of 14 amino acids. Germline V lookup: CDR1 LGHNA, CDR2 YSLEER. Trimming removed 0 bases at V and 7 bases at J, with 13 bases between. Written as DNA, the CDR3 is TGCGCCAGCAGCCAAGACGCAGGCGGTCGGGAGCAGTACTTC. This translates into CASSQDAGGREQYF.

The V call is TRBV7-8, the J call TRBJ2-2; 8 bases line up with TRBD1. The V and J ends lost 4 bases and 4 bases, in that order; junction bases with no gene match: 8. This CDR3 has 16 amino acids. Germline V CDR1 and CDR2: SGHVS, FQNEAQ. The CDR3 DNA reads TGTGCCAGCAGCTCCCGGACAGGGATTACCACCGGGGAGCTGTTTTTT. Protein sequence: CASSSRTGITTGELFF. Full variable domain (missing parts from reference TRBV7-8 and TRBJ2-2): GAGVSQSPRYKVAKRGQDVALRCDPISGHVSLFWYQQALGQGPEFLTYFQNEAQLDKSGLPSDRFFAERPEGSVSTLKIQRTQQEDSAVYLCASSSRTGITTGELFFGEGSRLTVL.

Comment on this clone: The junction shows a germline mismatch at one end, possibly a read error. This chain links TRBV7-7 with TRBJ2-5; possibly TRBD1 for D (5 bases). Germline-derived CDR1 and CDR2 are SSHAT and FNYEAQ (reference sequence). This CDR3 contains 14 residues. The CDR3 sequence is CASSLGRAPETQYF. The CDR3 region has the DNA TGTGCTAGCAGCTTAGGCAGGGCCCCGGAGACCCAGTACTTC. The full variable domain, with the rest looked up from reference TRBV7-7 and TRBJ2-5, is GAGVSQSPRYKVTKRGQDVTLRCDPISSHATLYWYQQALGQGPEFLTYFNYEAQPDKSGLPSDRFSAERPEGSISTLTIQRTEQRDSAMYRCASSLGRAPETQYFGPGTRLLVL.

CDR3 nucleotide sequence: TGTGCCAGCAGCTTAGGTAGCTCCCTGGGCTCCTACGAGCAGTACTTC. It translates to CASSLGSSLGSYEQYF. The chain employs TRBV13 and TRBJ2-7; D unclear. Germline CDR1 and CDR2: PRHDT and FYEKMQ (reference sequence). Trimming took 0 bases from V and 0 from J, leaving 12 bases between them. This CDR3 region has 16 residues. The whole variable domain, remainder taken from reference TRBV13 and TRBJ2-7, is AAGVIQSPRHLIKEKRETATLKCYPIPRHDTVYWYQQGPGQDPQFLISFYEKMQSDKGSIPDRFSAQQFSDYHSELNMSSLELGDSALYFCASSLGSSLGSYEQYFGPGTRLTVT.

A single count supports this clone. The genes are TRBV19 and TRBJ1-2; D is unresolved. Germline CDR1 is LNHDA and CDR2 is SQIVND (reference sequence). This CDR3 comprises 11 residues. Trimming took off 11 bases at V and 4 bases at J, with 11 bases between the two ends. CDR3 residues: CASREGYGYTF. In DNA form, the CDR3 reads TGTGCCTCCCGTGAGGGCTATGGCTACACCTTC.

J is TRBJ1-2 and V is TRBV19; a weak D match, TRBD1 (5 bases). The CDR3 contains 16 residues. The V gene's germline CDR1 is LNHDA and CDR2 SQIVND (reference sequence). The V and J ends lost 6 bases and 0 bases respectively, with 17 bases between them. CDR3 nucleotide sequence: TGTGCCAGTAGAAAGGGGAAGACGGGACCTAACTATGGCTACACCTTC. As protein: CASRKGKTGPNYGYTF. Based on the CDR3 plus reference TRBV19 and TRBJ1-2, the full variable domain is DGGITQSPKYLFRKEGQNVTLSCEQNLNHDAMYWYRQDPGQGLRLIYYSQIVNDFQKGDIAEGYSVSREKKESFPLTVTSAQKNPTAFYLCASRKGKTGPNYGYTFGSGTRLTVV.

The chain has TRBV10-1 and TRBJ2-2, with 11 bases lining up with TRBD1. With 6 bases clipped from V and 7 bases from J, the junction kept 4 bases outside the gene matches. This CDR3 spans 14 amino acids. Germline V gene data show CDR1 as WNHNN and CDR2 as SYGVQD (reference sequence). The CDR3 nucleotides read TGCGCCAGCAGCGGACAGGGGGCAATCGGGGAGCTGTTTTTT. This gives the protein CASSGQGAIGELFF.

The rearrangement joins TRBV5-6 to TRBJ1-3; D is perhaps TRBD1 (6 bases). The germline CDR1 and CDR2 sequences are SGHDT and YYEEEE. The CDR3 runs 15 residues. Trimming took off 4 bases at V and 4 bases at J, with 15 bases between the two ends. The CDR3 bases are TGTGCCAGCAGCCTGGGGGCCCTGGGAGGAAACACCATATATTTT. Its translation is CASSLGALGGNTIYF.

This clone was counted once. The chain is built from TRBV5-1 and TRBJ2-2; TRBD2 aligns across 7 bases. This CDR3 comprises 17 residues. After removal of 2 bases from V and 6 bases from J, the junction contained 13 bases not matched to a gene. Germline assignment: CDR1 SGHRS and CDR2 YFSETQ. CDR3 in amino acids: CASSFVGVAGPSGELFF. In DNA, the CDR3 is TGCGCCAGCAGCTTCGTCGGGGTAGCGGGTCCCTCCGGGGAGCTGTTTTTT. The entire variable domain, with the rest obtained from reference TRBV5-1 and TRBJ2-2, is as follows: KAGVTQTPRYLIKTRGQQVTLSCSPISGHRSVSWYQQTPGQGLQFLFEYFSETQRNKGNFPGRFSGRQFSNSRSEMNVSTLELGDSALYLCASSFVGVAGPSGELFFGEGSRLTVL.